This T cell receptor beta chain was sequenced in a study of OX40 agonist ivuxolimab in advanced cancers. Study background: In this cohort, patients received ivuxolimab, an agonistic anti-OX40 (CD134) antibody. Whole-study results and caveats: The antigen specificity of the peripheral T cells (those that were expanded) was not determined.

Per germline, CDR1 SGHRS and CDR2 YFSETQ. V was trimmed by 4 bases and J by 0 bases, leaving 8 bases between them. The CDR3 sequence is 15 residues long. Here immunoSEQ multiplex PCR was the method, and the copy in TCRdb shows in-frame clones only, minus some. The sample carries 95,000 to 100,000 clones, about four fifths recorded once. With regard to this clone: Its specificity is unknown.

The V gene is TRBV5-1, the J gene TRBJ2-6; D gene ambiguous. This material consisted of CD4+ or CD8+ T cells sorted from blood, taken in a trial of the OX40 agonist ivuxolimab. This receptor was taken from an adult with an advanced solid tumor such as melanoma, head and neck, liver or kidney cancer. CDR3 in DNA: TGCGCCAGCAGCCCCATGATCTCTGGGGCCAACGTCCTGACTTTC. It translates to CASSPMISGANVLTF.